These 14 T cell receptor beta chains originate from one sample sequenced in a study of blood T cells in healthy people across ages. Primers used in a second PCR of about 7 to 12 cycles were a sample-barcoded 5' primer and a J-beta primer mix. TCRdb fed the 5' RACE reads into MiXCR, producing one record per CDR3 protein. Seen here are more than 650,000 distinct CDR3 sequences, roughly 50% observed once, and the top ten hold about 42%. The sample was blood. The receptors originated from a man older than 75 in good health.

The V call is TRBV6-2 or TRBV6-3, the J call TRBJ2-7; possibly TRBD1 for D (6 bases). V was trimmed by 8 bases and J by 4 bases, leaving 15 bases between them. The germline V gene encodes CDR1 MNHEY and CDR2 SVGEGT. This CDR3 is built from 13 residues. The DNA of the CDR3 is TGTGCCAGCGGGGGACAACCCCTTTACGAGCAGTACTTC. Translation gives CASGGQPLYEQYF.

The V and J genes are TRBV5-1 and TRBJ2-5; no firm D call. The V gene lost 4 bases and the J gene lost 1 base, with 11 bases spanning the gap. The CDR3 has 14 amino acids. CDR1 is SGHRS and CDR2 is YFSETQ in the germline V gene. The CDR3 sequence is CASSLVGFQETQYF. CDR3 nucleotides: TGCGCCAGCAGCCTCGTGGGGTTCCAAGAGACCCAGTACTTC.

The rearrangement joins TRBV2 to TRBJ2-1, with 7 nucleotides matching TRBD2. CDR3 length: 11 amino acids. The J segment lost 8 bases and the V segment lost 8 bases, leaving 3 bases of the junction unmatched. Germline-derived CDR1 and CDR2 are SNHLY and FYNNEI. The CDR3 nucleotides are TGTGCCAGCGGAACTAGCGATGAGCAGTTCTTC. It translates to CASGTSDEQFF. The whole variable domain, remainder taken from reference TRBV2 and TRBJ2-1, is EPEVTQTPSHQVTQMGQEVILRCVPISNHLYFYWYRQILGQKVEFLVSFYNNEISEKSEIFDDQFSVERPDGSNFTLKIRSTKLEDSAMYFCASGTSDEQFFGPGTRLTVL.

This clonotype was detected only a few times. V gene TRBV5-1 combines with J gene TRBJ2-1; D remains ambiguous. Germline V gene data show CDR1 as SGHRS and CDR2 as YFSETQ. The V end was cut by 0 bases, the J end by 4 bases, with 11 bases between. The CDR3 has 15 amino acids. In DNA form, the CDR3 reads TGCGCCAGCAGCTTGGCCGTGGCAGAGTACAATGAGCAGTTCTTC. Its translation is CASSLAVAEYNEQFF.

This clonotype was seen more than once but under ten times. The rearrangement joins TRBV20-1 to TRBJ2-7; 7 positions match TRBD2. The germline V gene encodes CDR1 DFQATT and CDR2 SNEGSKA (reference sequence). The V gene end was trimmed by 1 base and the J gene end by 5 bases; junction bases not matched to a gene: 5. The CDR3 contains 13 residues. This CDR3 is CSARGWEGHEQYF. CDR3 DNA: TGCAGTGCTAGAGGATGGGAGGGCCACGAGCAGTACTTC.

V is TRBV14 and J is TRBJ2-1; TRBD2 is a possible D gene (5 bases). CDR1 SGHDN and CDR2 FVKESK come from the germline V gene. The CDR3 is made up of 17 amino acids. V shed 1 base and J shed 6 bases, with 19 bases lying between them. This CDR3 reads CASSQGPGSNSPNEQFF. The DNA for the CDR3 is TGTGCCAGCAGCCAAGGGCCGGGGAGTAATTCTCCCAATGAGCAGTTCTTC.

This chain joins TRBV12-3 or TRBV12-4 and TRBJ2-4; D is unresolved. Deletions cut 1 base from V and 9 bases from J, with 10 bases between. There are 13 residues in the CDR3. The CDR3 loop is CASSLGAPTIQYF. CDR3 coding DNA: TGTGCCAGCAGTTTAGGGGCACCTACCATTCAGTACTTC.

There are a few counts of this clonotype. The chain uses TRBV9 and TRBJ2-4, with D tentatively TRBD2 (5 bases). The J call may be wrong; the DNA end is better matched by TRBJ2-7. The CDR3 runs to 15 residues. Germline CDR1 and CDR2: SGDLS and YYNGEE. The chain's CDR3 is CASSVGGVAAYEQYF. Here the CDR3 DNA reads TGTGCCAGCAGCGTAGGGGGAGTCGCCGCGTACGAGCAGTACTTC.

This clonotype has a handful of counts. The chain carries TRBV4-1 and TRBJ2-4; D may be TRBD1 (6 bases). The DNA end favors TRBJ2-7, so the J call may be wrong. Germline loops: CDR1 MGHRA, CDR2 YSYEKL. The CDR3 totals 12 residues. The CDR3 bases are TGCGCCAGCAGCCGACCAGGGGCCGAGCAGTACTTC. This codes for CASSRPGAEQYF.

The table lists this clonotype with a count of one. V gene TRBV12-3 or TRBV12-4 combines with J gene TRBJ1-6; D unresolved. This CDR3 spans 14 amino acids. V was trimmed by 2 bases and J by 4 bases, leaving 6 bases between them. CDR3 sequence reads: CASSLQPYNSPLHF. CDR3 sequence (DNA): TGTGCCAGCAGTTTACAGCCGTATAATTCACCCCTCCACTTT.

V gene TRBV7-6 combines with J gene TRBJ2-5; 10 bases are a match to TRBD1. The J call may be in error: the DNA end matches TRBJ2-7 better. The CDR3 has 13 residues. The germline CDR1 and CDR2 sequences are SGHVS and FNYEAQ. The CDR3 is CASSAGQGCEQYF. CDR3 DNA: TGTGCCAGCAGCGCGGGACAGGGGTGCGAGCAGTACTTC.

The CDR3 here is CASSPLAGAFGYAYF. The CDR3 coding sequence is TGTGCCAGCAGTCCCCTAGCGGGGGCGTTCGGATACGCGTATTTT. The rearrangement uses TRBV27 and TRBJ2-3, with 10 bases lining up with TRBD2. This CDR3 is 15 amino acids long. V was pared by 5 bases and J by 14 bases, with 16 bases of the junction left unmatched. Per the germline V gene, CDR1 is MNHEY and CDR2 is SMNVEV (reference sequence).

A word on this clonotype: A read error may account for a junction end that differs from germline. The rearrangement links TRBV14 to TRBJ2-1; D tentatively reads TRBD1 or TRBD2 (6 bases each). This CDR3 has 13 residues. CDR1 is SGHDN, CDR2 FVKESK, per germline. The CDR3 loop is CASNQEGGHEQFF. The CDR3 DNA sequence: TGTGCCAGCAACCAAGAGGGGGGTCATGAGCAGTTCTTC.

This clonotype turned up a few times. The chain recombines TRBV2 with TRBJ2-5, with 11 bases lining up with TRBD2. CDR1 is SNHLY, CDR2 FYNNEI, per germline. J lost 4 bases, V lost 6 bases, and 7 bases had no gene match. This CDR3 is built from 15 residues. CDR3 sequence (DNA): TGTGCCAGCAGCGGGACTAGCGGACGAGGAGAGACCCAGTACTTC. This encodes CASSGTSGRGETQYF.